The rows below give T cell receptor beta chains drawn from one sample of a study of shared clonotypes between healthy human individuals. The method was immunoSEQ multiplex PCR; TCRdb's version includes in-frame clones alone and lacks a portion of them. This sample has 2,500,000 or so clones, with over 85% found just once. Sequenced material: naive CD4+ T cells from PBMCs. The source of these receptors is a man between 18 and 29 years old in good health. Some clones in this sample may be carry-over from other donors' samples. Both conserved end residues are part of each CDR3. A D gene is named only where the DNA matches it firmly. The listing skips clone size in some rows; elsewhere it reads once, few, many or a size class.

D gene: NA
J gene: TRBJ2-3
clone size: NA
V gene: TRBV5-1
CDR3 DNA: TGCGCCAGCAGCTTGGCAGGGGGCACAGATACGCAGTATTTT
CDR3 protein: CASSLAGGTDTQYF

D gene: NA
J gene: TRBJ1-4
clone size: NA
V gene: TRBV6-1
CDR3 DNA: TGTGCCAGCAGTCGCCCCGGGACGGGAAATGAAAAACTGTTTTTT
CDR3 protein: CASSRPGTGNEKLFF

D gene: NA
J gene: TRBJ1-2
clone size: NA
V gene: TRBV5-1
CDR3 DNA: TGCGCCAGCAGCTTGGGTTTGGGGAGCTATGGCTACACCTTC
CDR3 protein: CASSLGLGSYGYTF

D gene: NA
J gene: TRBJ2-7
clone size: NA
V gene: TRBV6-1
CDR3 DNA: TGTGCCAGCAGTGAAGTAGCGGAAAGCTCCTACGAGCAGTACTTC
CDR3 protein: CASSEVAESSYEQYF

D gene: NA
J gene: TRBJ1-4
clone size: NA
V gene: TRBV5-5
CDR3 DNA: TGTGCCAGCAGCTACGGCGCGCCGGAAAAACTGTTTTTT
CDR3 protein: CASSYGAPEKLFF

D gene: NA
J gene: TRBJ1-3
clone size: NA
V gene: TRBV4-1
CDR3 DNA: TGCGCCAGCAGCCAAGGTAGTATCAGGGGTCCCTCTGGAAACACCATATATTTT
CDR3 protein: CASSQGSIRGPSGNTIYF

D gene: NA
J gene: TRBJ2-5
clone size: NA
V gene: TRBV5-4
CDR3 DNA: TGTGCCAGCAGCGTCGGGACCCCCGGCCCAGAGACCCAGTACTTC
CDR3 protein: CASSVGTPGPETQYF

D gene: TRBD2
J gene: TRBJ2-7
clone size: NA
V gene: TRBV4-2
CDR3 DNA: TGTGCCAGCAGCCAAAATTTCCCAACGGGAGGGCCTCGCGCCTACGAGCAGTACTTC
CDR3 protein: CASSQNFPTGGPRAYEQYF

D gene: TRBD1
J gene: TRBJ2-7
clone size: NA
V gene: TRBV5-1
CDR3 DNA: TGCGCCAGCAGCCCCGGGACAGGTACCTACGAGCAGTACTTC
CDR3 protein: CASSPGTGTYEQYF

D gene: NA
J gene: TRBJ2-3
clone size: NA
V gene: TRBV27
CDR3 DNA: TGTGCCAGCCGGCGGGGTTTGCTGGGCCTCACAGATACGCAGTATTTT
CDR3 protein: CASRRGLLGLTDTQYF

D gene: NA
J gene: TRBJ2-5
clone size: NA
V gene: TRBV18
CDR3 DNA: TGTGCCAGCTCACCACAGAGGCGAGGGGAGACCCAGTACTTC
CDR3 protein: CASSPQRRGETQYF

D gene: NA
J gene: TRBJ2-1
clone size: NA
V gene: TRBV4-3
CDR3 DNA: TGCGCCAGCAGCCAAGGCTCCTACAATGAGCAGTTCTTC
CDR3 protein: CASSQGSYNEQFF

D gene: TRBD2
J gene: TRBJ2-7
clone size: NA
V gene: TRBV7-2
CDR3 DNA: TGTGCCAGCAGCTCTACGAGACTAGCGGGAGTCGAGCAGTACTTC
CDR3 protein: CASSSTRLAGVEQYF

D gene: NA
J gene: TRBJ1-1
clone size: NA
V gene: TRBV5-1
CDR3 DNA: TGCGCCAGCAGCGACCAGGGGAACACTGAAGCTTTCTTT
CDR3 protein: CASSDQGNTEAFF

D gene: NA
J gene: TRBJ1-1
clone size: NA
V gene: TRBV5-1
CDR3 DNA: TGCGCCAGCAGCTTGGTGGGGAACAAGAACACTGAAGCTTTCTTT
CDR3 protein: CASSLVGNKNTEAFF

D gene: TRBD1
J gene: TRBJ2-5
clone size: NA
V gene: TRBV5-1
CDR3 DNA: TGCGCCAGCAGCTTAGGACAGGGGGCGGGAGAGACCCAGTACTTC
CDR3 protein: CASSLGQGAGETQYF

D gene: NA
J gene: TRBJ2-2
clone size: NA
V gene: TRBV18
CDR3 DNA: TGTGCCAGCTCACAAAGAAACACCGGGGAGCTGTTTTTT
CDR3 protein: CASSQRNTGELFF

D gene: TRBD1
J gene: TRBJ2-7
clone size: NA
V gene: TRBV9
CDR3 DNA: TGTGCCAGCAGCGCCGGGACAGGGGGATCCTACGAGCAGTACTTC
CDR3 protein: CASSAGTGGSYEQYF

D gene: NA
J gene: TRBJ1-1
clone size: NA
V gene: TRBV2
CDR3 DNA: TGTGCCAGCGCCAAGGAGGGGCCGGGCACTGAAGCTTTCTTT
CDR3 protein: CASAKEGPGTEAFF

D gene: NA
J gene: TRBJ2-7
clone size: NA
V gene: TRBV28
CDR3 DNA: TGTGCCAGCAGTTCCCTGGGGGGATGGGGGTACGAGCAGTACTTC
CDR3 protein: CASSSLGGWGYEQYF

D gene: TRBD2
J gene: TRBJ2-5
clone size: NA
V gene: TRBV18
CDR3 DNA: TGTGCCAGCTCACCTAGCGGGGGAGAGACCCAGTACTTC
CDR3 protein: CASSPSGGETQYF

D gene: TRBD1
J gene: TRBJ1-2
clone size: NA
V gene: TRBV28
CDR3 DNA: TGTGCCAGCACCCCCAGGGGGTCGGGCGGCTACACCTTC
CDR3 protein: CASTPRGSGGYTF

D gene: TRBD2
J gene: TRBJ2-7
clone size: NA
V gene: TRBV7-2
CDR3 DNA: TGTGCCAGCAGCTTAGCGCGGCTAGCGGGAGGTGTGCAGTACTTC
CDR3 protein: CASSLARLAGGVQYF

D gene: NA
J gene: TRBJ1-1
clone size: NA
V gene: TRBV10-3
CDR3 DNA: TGTGCCATCAGTGACCCTCTGCGGGGGTCTGAAGCTTTCTTT
CDR3 protein: CAISDPLRGSEAFF

D gene: NA
J gene: TRBJ1-4
clone size: NA
V gene: TRBV28
CDR3 DNA: TGTGCCAGCAGCTCCAGGGAAAAACTGTTTTTT
CDR3 protein: CASSSREKLFF

D gene: NA
J gene: TRBJ1-2
clone size: NA
V gene: TRBV6-5
CDR3 DNA: TGTACCGCTCGGAGTTTCTATGGCTACACCTTC
CDR3 protein: CTARSFYGYTF

D gene: TRBD1
J gene: TRBJ1-5
clone size: NA
V gene: TRBV19
CDR3 DNA: TGTGCCAGTACTCCGGACAGGGTGGGAAGAACCCAGCATTTT
CDR3 protein: CASTPDRVGRTQHF

D gene: NA
J gene: TRBJ1-4
clone size: NA
V gene: TRBV15
CDR3 DNA: TGTGCCACCAGCAGAGATTGGGACGCAACTAATGAAAAACTGTTTTTT
CDR3 protein: CATSRDWDATNEKLFF

D gene: NA
J gene: TRBJ1-3
clone size: once
V gene: TRBV5-1
CDR3 DNA: TGCGCCAGCAGCTGGACATCCTCTGGAAACACCATATATTTT
CDR3 protein: CASSWTSSGNTIYF

D gene: NA
J gene: TRBJ1-2
clone size: NA
V gene: TRBV12-1
CDR3 DNA: TGTGCCAGCAGCTACCCAGGGTTAGTTGGCTACACCTTC
CDR3 protein: CASSYPGLVGYTF

D gene: TRBD1
J gene: TRBJ1-2
clone size: NA
V gene: TRBV7-2
CDR3 DNA: TGTGCCAGCAGTTTCGGGACAGGGAAGGGTGGCTACACCTTC
CDR3 protein: CASSFGTGKGGYTF

D gene: TRBD1
J gene: TRBJ1-2
clone size: once
V gene: TRBV9
CDR3 DNA: TGTGCCAGCAGCGTCCAAACAGGGGACCCCTATGGCTACACCTTC
CDR3 protein: CASSVQTGDPYGYTF

D gene: NA
J gene: TRBJ2-3
clone size: NA
V gene: TRBV7-8
CDR3 DNA: TGTGCCAGCAGCTCCTCCAGGGATACGCAGTATTTT
CDR3 protein: CASSSSRDTQYF

D gene: TRBD1
J gene: TRBJ2-5
clone size: NA
V gene: TRBV9
CDR3 DNA: TGTGCCAGCAGCGTAGATGGACAGGGCCAAGAGACCCAGTACTTC
CDR3 protein: CASSVDGQGQETQYF

D gene: TRBD2
J gene: TRBJ2-1
clone size: NA
V gene: TRBV7-2
CDR3 DNA: TGTGCCAGCAGTGAGTGGTCTAGCGGGAAACACACCGATGAGCAGTTCTTC
CDR3 protein: CASSEWSSGKHTDEQFF

D gene: NA
J gene: TRBJ1-1
clone size: NA
V gene: TRBV11-2
CDR3 DNA: TGTGCCAGCAGCTTAGTCCCCGGGACTGAAGCTTCCTTT
CDR3 protein: CASSLVPGTEASF

D gene: NA
J gene: TRBJ2-7
clone size: NA
V gene: TRBV14
CDR3 DNA: TGTGCCAGCAGCCAAACCCCCAGGGGGGCCTCCTACGAGCAGTACTTC
CDR3 protein: CASSQTPRGASYEQYF